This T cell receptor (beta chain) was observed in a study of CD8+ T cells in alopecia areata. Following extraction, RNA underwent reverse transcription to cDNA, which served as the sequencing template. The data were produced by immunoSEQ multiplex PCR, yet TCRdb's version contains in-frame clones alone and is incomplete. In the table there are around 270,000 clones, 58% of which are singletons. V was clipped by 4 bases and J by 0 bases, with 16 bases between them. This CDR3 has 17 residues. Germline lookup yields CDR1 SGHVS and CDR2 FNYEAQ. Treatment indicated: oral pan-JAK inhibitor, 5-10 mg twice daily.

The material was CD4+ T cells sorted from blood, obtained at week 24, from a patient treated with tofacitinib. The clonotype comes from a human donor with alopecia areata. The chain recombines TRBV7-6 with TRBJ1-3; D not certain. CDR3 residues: CASSYAIRTNSGNTIYF. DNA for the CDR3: TGTGCCAGCAGCTACGCTATTCGGACGAACTCTGGAAACACCATATATTTT.